The sequence of this T cell receptor (beta chain) was determined in a study of beta chain features in type 1 diabetes. Study-wide findings and caveats: All four CD4+ subsets from Type 1 diabetes patients carried moderately but significantly shorter TCRB CDR3s. Cells that show high TCR expression could be over-represented by cDNA sequencing. VDJ junctions from patients with type 1 diabetes contained fewer insertions and more deletions.

Germline CDR1 SGHRS, CDR2 YFSETQ. The CDR3 runs to 14 residues. V shed 3 bases and J shed 2 bases, with 12 bases lying between them. This clone has a single count. Its specificity is unknown. Using CD45RO/CCR7/CD25/CD127/CD95/CD27, CD4+ naive, central memory, regulatory and stem cell-like memory cells were sorted. Every bit of the isolated RNA underwent reverse transcription, so sequencing read expressed TCRB transcripts. Method: immunoSEQ multiplex PCR; TCRdb's copy keeps in-frame clones and lacks some. This repertoire shows about 9,400 clones, approximately 78% found once; its top ten account for over 1.1%.

The chain has TRBV5-1 and TRBJ2-7; TRBD2 is a possible D gene (6 bases). Specimen: Tregs from blood. This sequence originates from a woman younger than 30 in good health. The CDR3 nucleotides are TGCGCCAGCAGCTCCGGACGGGGGACCTACGAGCAGTACTTC. This sequence encodes CASSSGRGTYEQYF.